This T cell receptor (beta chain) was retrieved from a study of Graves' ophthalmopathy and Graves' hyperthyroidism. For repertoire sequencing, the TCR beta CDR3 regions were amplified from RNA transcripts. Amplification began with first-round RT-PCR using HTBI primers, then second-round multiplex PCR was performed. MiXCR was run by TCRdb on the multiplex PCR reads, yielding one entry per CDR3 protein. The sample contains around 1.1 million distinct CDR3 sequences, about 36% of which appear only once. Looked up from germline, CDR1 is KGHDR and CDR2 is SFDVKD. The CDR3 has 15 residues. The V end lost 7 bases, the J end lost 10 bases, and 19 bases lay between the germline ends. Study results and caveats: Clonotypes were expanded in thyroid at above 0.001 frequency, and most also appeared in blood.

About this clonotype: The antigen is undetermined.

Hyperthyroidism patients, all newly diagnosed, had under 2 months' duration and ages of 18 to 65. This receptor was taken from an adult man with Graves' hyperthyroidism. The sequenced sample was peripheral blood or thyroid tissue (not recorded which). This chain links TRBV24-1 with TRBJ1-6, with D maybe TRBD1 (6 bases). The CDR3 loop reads CATSATDSYGSPLHF. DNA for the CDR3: TGTGCCACCAGCGCCACGGACAGCTATGGCTCACCCCTCCACTTT.